This T cell receptor beta chain was identified during a study of radiotherapy plus CTLA-4 blockade in lung cancer. On the study more broadly: An objective response was seen in roughly a sixth of patients, and disease control in just over 30%. General study results and limits: Radiotherapy with ipilimumab was followed by blood expansion of tumor-derived clones. Early clone dynamics of blood T cells, plus interferon-beta, reportedly predicted response best.

The V gene's germline CDR1 is GTSNPN and CDR2 SVGIG (reference sequence). This CDR3 spans 15 amino acids. V was pared by 0 bases and J by 1 base, with 11 bases between. The protocol was immunoSEQ multiplex PCR, while the TCRdb copy is restricted to in-frame clones and leaves out a portion. The data contain about 85,000 clones, 75% to 90% of them singletons. Turning to this clone: Antigen: not known.

Sample: peripheral blood, taken from a patient treated with radiotherapy plus ipilimumab. The receptor comes from a human donor with non-small cell lung cancer who had a partial response to radiotherapy plus ipilimumab. This chain uses TRBV30 with TRBJ2-3; D is possibly TRBD1 (7 bases). CDR3 sequence: CAWSVGGTGTDTQYF. CDR3 coding DNA: TGTGCCTGGAGTGTAGGCGGGACAGGCACAGATACGCAGTATTTT.